This passage covers 21 T cell receptor beta chains from one sample sequenced in a study of tumor-infiltrating lymphocytes in glioblastoma multiforme. Multiple V-beta primers and a C-beta primer amplified TCRB from RNA. Each CDR3 protein is one row after TCRdb ran MiXCR on the multiplex PCR reads. The repertoire consists of some 15,000 distinct CDR3 sequences, with approximately 71% occurring once and the leading ten covering roughly 49%. Input material: brain tumor tissue. These receptors were collected from a male donor with glioblastoma.

The table lists this clonotype with many counts. The chain couples TRBV19 to TRBJ2-7, with D possibly being TRBD1 (6 bases). V shed 10 bases and J shed 7 bases, with 17 bases lying between them. CDR1 and CDR2 from the germline V gene are LNHDA and SQIVND (reference sequence). The CDR3 is 12 residues long. CDR3 bases: TGTGCCACCTTAGGACAGCGCGGGGAGCAGTACTTC. Amino acids: CATLGQRGEQYF.

Comment on this clonotype: Given the absence of the conserved phenylalanine or tryptophan at the CDR3 end, a read error is likely. The rearrangement links TRBV29-1 to TRBJ2-5; the D gene is possibly TRBD1 (6 bases). Germline values: CDR1 SQVTM, CDR2 ANQGSEA. The V end was cut by 7 bases, the J end by 6 bases, with 21 bases between. The CDR3 consists of 14 residues. In DNA form, the CDR3 reads TGCAGCGGCTGGACACTCCTTAGGGGGAAGACCCAGTACCTC. Translation gives CSGWTLLRGKTQYL.

Comment on this clonotype: One end of the junction fails to match germline, which may point to a read error. The chain recombines TRBV11-3 with TRBJ2-2; 8 nucleotides match TRBD2. The length of the CDR3 is 16 residues. CDR1 and CDR2 (germline): SGHNT, YENEEA. Written as DNA, the CDR3 is TGTGCCAGCAGCTTATCCCCGGGGGGGCACACCGGGGAGCTGCTTTTT. Protein product: CASSLSPGGHTGELLF.

On this clonotype: Its ends do not fully match the called genes, so a read error is possible. The V gene is TRBV5-6, the J gene TRBJ1-1; D is ambiguous. This CDR3 is 12 amino acids long. Germline V gene lookup returns CDR1 SGHDT and CDR2 YYEEEE. CDR3 amino acids: CASSLGRLDASF. CDR3 nucleotides: TGTGCCAGCAGCTTGGGGCGTCTCGACGCTTCCTTT.

To note about this clonotype: The junction departs from germline at one end; a sequencing error may be responsible. The rearrangement joins TRBV11-2 to TRBJ1-1, with D perhaps TRBD1 (5 bases). The V gene's germline CDR1 is SGHAT and CDR2 FQNNGV. The CDR3 length is 15 residues. Written as DNA, the CDR3 is TGTGCCGGCAGCTTAGGCCCGCAGGGTGACACTGAAGCTTTCTTT. As protein: CAGSLGPQGDTEAFF.

This chain uses TRBV20-1 with TRBJ2-7; 8 positions agree with TRBD2. Trimming removed 5 bases from V and 2 bases from J; junction bases left unmatched: 8. This CDR3 comprises 14 residues. Germline CDR1 DFQATT, CDR2 SNEGSKA (reference sequence). The CDR3 nucleotides read TGCAGTGCTCGAGGCTGGACTAGCCCCTACGAGCAGTACTTC. Amino acids: CSARGWTSPYEQYF.

The chain recombines TRBV20-1 with TRBJ2-3; no clear D gene. Germline CDR1 and CDR2: DFQATT and SNEGSKA (reference sequence). V was trimmed by 3 bases and J by 4 bases, leaving 11 bases between them. The CDR3 sequence is 13 residues long. CDR3 DNA sequence: TGCAGTGCTAGGGAGATGCTCGCAGATACGCAGTATTTT. Amino acids: CSAREMLADTQYF.

On this clonotype: As the CDR3 is not closed by the conserved phenylalanine or tryptophan, this likely results from a read error. No DNA is shown, since the ends of the CDR3 on it are uncertain; the CDR3 is the one TCRdb lists. The V call is TRBV11-2, the J call TRBJ2-1; the table's TRBD1 call for D was not verified on the DNA. The CDR3 numbers 13 amino acids, ends counted. CDR1 is SGHAT and CDR2 is FQNNGV in the germline V gene. CDR3 in amino acids: CASILDRGNEQSL.

This clonotype is a singleton in its sample. This chain joins TRBV5-6 and TRBJ2-5; 8 positions match TRBD1. The CDR3 sequence is 14 residues long. CDR1 and CDR2 from the germline V gene are SGHDT and YYEEEE. V trimming: 5 bases; J trimming: 1 base; junction bases outside the gene matches: 4. Written as DNA, the CDR3 is TGTGCCAGCAGTTATGGACAGGGCCAAGAGACCCAGTACTTC. It encodes CASSYGQGQETQYF.

The rearrangement joins TRBV28 to TRBJ2-7; TRBD2 aligns across 9 bases. CDR3 length equals 14 residues. V dropped 6 bases and J dropped 4; count of bases not matched to a gene: 7. In germline, CDR1 is MDHEN, CDR2 SYDVKM. Written as DNA, the CDR3 is TGTGCCAGCAGCCTATTAGCGGGAGCGTACGAGCAGTACGTC. This encodes CASSLLAGAYEQYV.

The V gene is TRBV4-2, the J gene TRBJ2-1; 8 nucleotides match TRBD2. The J segment lost 13 bases and the V segment lost 0 bases, leaving 14 bases of the junction unmatched. CDR3 size: 16 residues. CDR1 is LGHNA and CDR2 is YNFKEQ in the germline V gene. The CDR3 is CASSQDFGQAGVSQFF. In nucleotides, the CDR3 is TGTGCCAGCAGCCAAGACTTTGGGCAAGCGGGAGTCAGTCAGTTCTTC.

The rearrangement joins TRBV6-6 to TRBJ2-1, with D maybe TRBD1 (5 bases). This CDR3 has 20 amino acids. Trimming removed 6 bases at V and 4 bases at J, with 31 bases between. CDR1 and CDR2 (germline): MNHNY, SVGAGI (reference sequence). The CDR3 nucleotides read TGTGCCAGCAGCAGAATAGCAGGGATTGGCCCGTCTTCAATATACAATGAGCAGTTCTTC. This translates into CASSRIAGIGPSSIYNEQFF.

The chain recombines TRBV6-1 with TRBJ2-3, with 8 bases matching TRBD2. V lost 4 bases and J lost 1; bases outside the gene matches: 7. Germline V CDR1 and CDR2: MNHNS, SASEGT. The CDR3 is 16 amino acids. CDR3 DNA sequence: TGTGCCAGCAGTGGAGCTTCACTAGCGGGCACAGATACGCAGTATTTT. Its protein is CASSGASLAGTDTQYF.

The chain couples TRBV20-1 to TRBJ2-6; D gene ambiguous. Looked up from germline, CDR1 is DFQATT and CDR2 is SNEGSKA (reference sequence). This CDR3 is built from 14 residues. With 3 bases removed from V and 2 bases from J, the gap between germline ends came to 8 bases. CDR3 amino acids: CSASGSAGANVLTF. DNA of the CDR3: TGCAGTGCTAGCGGGTCAGCTGGGGCCAACGTCCTGACTTTC.

The sample holds a few counts of this clonotype. This sequence joins TRBV20-1 and TRBJ1-2; no clear D. In germline, CDR1 is DFQATT, CDR2 SNEGSKA (reference sequence). With 0 bases removed from V and 8 bases from J, the gap between germline ends came to 10 bases. The CDR3 has 12 amino acids. The CDR3 reads CSAREEFDGYTF. In DNA form, the CDR3 reads TGCAGTGCTAGAGAAGAGTTCGACGGCTACACCTTC.

CDR3: CASSEIGGAFGYGYTF. The CDR3 DNA reads TGCGCCAGCAGCGAGATTGGGGGGGCGTTCGGATATGGCTACACCTTC. The chain employs TRBV10-2 and TRBJ1-2, with a possible D match to TRBD1 (6 bases). Germline assignment: CDR1 WSHSY and CDR2 SAAADI. The V gene lost 6 bases and the J gene lost 5 bases, with 22 bases spanning the gap. The CDR3 length is 16 residues.

At least ten counts were recorded for this clonotype. The rearrangement links TRBV7-9 to TRBJ2-1, with TRBD2 identical over 8 bases. Germline assignment: CDR1 SEHNR and CDR2 FQNEAQ (reference sequence). CDR3 size: 17 residues. The V and J ends lost 3 bases and 4 bases, in that order; junction bases with no gene match: 11. CDR3 residues: CASSFNPPSGPYNEQFF. The CDR3 bases are TGTGCCAGCAGCTTTAACCCCCCTAGCGGGCCTTACAATGAGCAGTTCTTC. The full variable domain, completed using reference TRBV7-9 and TRBJ2-1, is DTGVSQNPRHKITKRGQNVTFRCDPISEHNRLYWYRQTLGQGPEFLTYFQNEAQLEKSRLLSDRFSAERPKGSFSTLEIQRTEQGDSAMYLCASSFNPPSGPYNEQFFGPGTRLTVL.

The rearrangement joins TRBV11-1 to TRBJ2-3, with 8 bases matching TRBD2. Germline loops: CDR1 SGHAT, CDR2 FQDESV (reference sequence). The CDR3 sequence is 20 residues long. Losses at the gene ends were 1 base for V and 2 bases for J; bases not matched to a gene: 17. The CDR3, as DNA: TGTGCCAGCAGCTTAGAAGCTTTGGGACTAGGAGTCCAGCACACAGATACGCAGTATTTT. It codes for CASSLEALGLGVQHTDTQYF.

The chain combines TRBV11-3 with TRBJ1-3; D remains ambiguous. Germline V CDR1 and CDR2: SGHNT, YENEEA. V was cut by 5 bases and J by 2 bases, with 4 bases left in between. The CDR3 has 12 amino acids. The CDR3 spells CASSPAGNTIYF. The CDR3 bases are TGTGCCAGCAGCCCCGCTGGAAACACCATATATTTT.

With regard to this clonotype: A read error may produce the germline difference seen at one junction end. This sequence joins TRBV20-1 and TRBJ2-2; possibly TRBD2 for D (6 bases). CDR1 is DFQATT and CDR2 is SNEGSKA in the germline V gene (reference sequence). The CDR3 spans 14 residues. The CDR3 coding sequence is TGCAGTGCAAGAGGGACTGACAACACCGGGGAGCTGTTTTTT. This codes for CSARGTDNTGELFF.

This chain joins TRBV28 and TRBJ2-7; no definite D call. This CDR3 is 11 amino acids long. V lost 6 bases, J lost 4 bases, and 7 bases lay in between. Germline lookup yields CDR1 MDHEN and CDR2 SYDVKM. Here the CDR3 reads CASSHQYEQYF. CDR3 nucleotides: TGTGCCAGCAGCCACCAATACGAGCAGTACTTC.